These 10 T cell receptor beta chains were sequenced from one sample in a study of T cell responses to AZD1222 COVID-19 vaccine. Method: immunoSEQ multiplex PCR; TCRdb's copy keeps in-frame clones and lacks some. The table has around 140,000 clones, roughly nine tenths seen once. The sample in question was peripheral blood, obtained on day 0 of AZD1222 vaccination. The source of these receptors is an adult in good health.

The table lists this clone with a count of one. The chain is built from TRBV27 and TRBJ1-1, with D perhaps TRBD1 (5 bases). V lost 7 bases, J lost 0 bases, and 12 bases lay in between. The CDR3 sequence is 14 residues long. Germline V lookup: CDR1 MNHEY, CDR2 SMNVEV (reference sequence). The CDR3 is CASTPGTLNTEAFF. CDR3 nucleotide sequence: TGTGCCAGCACCCCCGGGACTTTGAACACTGAAGCTTTCTTT.

This clone has a single count. The CDR3 is CASSYNPTGEVYGYTF. The CDR3 bases are TGTGCCAGCAGTTACAATCCGACAGGGGAGGTCTATGGCTACACCTTC. The V call is TRBV6-5, the J call TRBJ1-2, with 8 bases matching TRBD1. Germline CDR1 is MNHEY and CDR2 is SVGAGI. J was trimmed by 4 bases and V by 2 bases; bases with no gene match: 9. This CDR3 is built from 16 residues.

CDR3 protein: CASSLTPGTGEEKLFF. The CDR3 DNA sequence: TGTGCCAGCTCACTGACGCCCGGGACAGGGGAAGAAAAACTGTTTTTT. This chain connects TRBV18 to TRBJ1-4; 10 bases line up with TRBD1. Germline CDR1 reads KGHSH; CDR2 reads LQKENI. The V gene end was trimmed by 4 bases and the J gene end by 8 bases; junction bases not matched to a gene: 10. CDR3 size: 16 residues.

This clone was found once. J is TRBJ2-7 and V is TRBV24-1; D not resolved. With 6 bases removed from V and 2 bases from J, the gap between germline ends came to 10 bases. CDR3 length: 13 residues. CDR1 KGHDR and CDR2 SFDVKD come from the germline V gene. The CDR3 region is CATSSPNTYEQYF. The CDR3 region has the DNA TGTGCCACCAGTAGCCCAAACACCTACGAGCAGTACTTC.

Here the CDR3 reads CASSQSGRREYF. The CDR3 nucleotides read TGTGCCAGCAGTCAAAGCGGGAGACGAGAGTATTTT. The V and J genes are TRBV3-1 (or the pseudogene TRBV3-2) and TRBJ2-3, with TRBD2 identical over 8 bases. The CDR3 has 12 amino acids. Germline values: CDR1 LGHDT, CDR2 YNNKEL (reference sequence). V shed 6 bases, J shed 13 bases, and the junction held 9 bases outside the gene matches.

The CDR3 DNA follows: TGTGCCAGCAGCGTTCGGACAGGGGGCGGCTATGGCTACACCTTC. This translates into CASSVRTGGGYGYTF. The rearrangement joins TRBV9 to TRBJ1-2; 11 bases map to TRBD1. The junction had 4 bases not matched to a gene; V was cut back by 2 bases and J by 4 bases. CDR3 size: 15 residues. CDR1 is SGDLS, CDR2 YYNGEE, per germline.

This clone was detected only once. The chain carries TRBV9 and TRBJ2-3, with 9 bases lining up with TRBD2. This CDR3 is built from 16 residues. V lost 4 bases, J lost 1 base, and 7 bases stayed unmatched. Germline CDR1 SGDLS, CDR2 YYNGEE. The CDR3 DNA is TGTGCCAGCAGCCCGCCGACTAGCGGAGGCACAGATACGCAGTATTTT. It is translated as CASSPPTSGGTDTQYF.

The V gene is TRBV7-2, the J gene TRBJ2-7; no reliable D call. Trimming cost V 5 bases and J 7 bases, with 9 bases left between them. Germline assignment: CDR1 SGHTA and CDR2 FQGNSA. The CDR3 runs 11 residues. This chain's CDR3 is CASSRPMEQYF. As DNA, the CDR3 is TGTGCCAGCAGCCGTCCGATGGAGCAGTACTTC.

This clone was seen more than once but under ten times. The V and J genes are TRBV11-2 and TRBJ1-3; 10 bases agree with TRBD1. Germline values: CDR1 SGHAT, CDR2 FQNNGV. This CDR3 has 18 residues. The ends lost 4 bases at V and 0 bases at J; junction bases unmatched: 9. The CDR3 sequence: CASSSRWTGGISGNTIYF. In DNA, the CDR3 is TGTGCCAGCAGCTCACGTTGGACAGGGGGGATCTCTGGAAACACCATATATTTT.

V usage is TRBV9 and J usage is TRBJ2-1; 13 positions agree with TRBD2. The CDR3 has 15 residues. From germline, CDR1 is SGDLS and CDR2 YYNGEE. The V gene end was trimmed by 0 bases and the J gene end by 9 bases; junction bases not matched to a gene: 3. CDR3 sequence reads: CASSVETSGRGEQFF. CDR3 in DNA: TGTGCCAGCAGCGTAGAAACTAGCGGGAGGGGTGAGCAGTTCTTC.